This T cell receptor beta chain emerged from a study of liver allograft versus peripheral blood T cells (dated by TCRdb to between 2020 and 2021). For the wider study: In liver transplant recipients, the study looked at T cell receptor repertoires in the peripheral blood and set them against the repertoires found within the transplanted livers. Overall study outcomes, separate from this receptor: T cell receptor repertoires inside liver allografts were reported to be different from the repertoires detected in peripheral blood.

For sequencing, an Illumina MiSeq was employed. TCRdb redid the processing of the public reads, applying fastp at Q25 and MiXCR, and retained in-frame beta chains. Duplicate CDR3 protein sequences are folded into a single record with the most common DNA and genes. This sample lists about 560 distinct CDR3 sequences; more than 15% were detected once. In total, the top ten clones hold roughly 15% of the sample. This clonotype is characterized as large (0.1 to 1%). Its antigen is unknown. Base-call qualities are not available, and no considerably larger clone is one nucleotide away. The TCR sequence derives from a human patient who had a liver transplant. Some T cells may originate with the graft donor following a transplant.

The nucleotide sequence reads as follows: TGTGCCAGCAGCTTAGCCGGGGCCCATAATTCACCCCTCCACTTT. This sequence encodes CASSLAGAHNSPLHF. The rearranged chain carries TRBV7-9 and TRBJ1-6, with a tentative D gene TRBD1 over 5 matching bases. CDR1 and CDR2, per the germline V gene (reference sequence), are SEHNR and FQNEAQ. From its cysteine to its phenylalanine, the CDR3 spans 15 amino acids. Only the CDR3 DNA is retained, 45 bases long and in frame from the first base. Relative to germline, V is 0 bases shorter and J is 5 bases shorter, with 8 bases between their ends.